Listed below are T cell receptor beta chains from one sample, sequenced in a study of monozygotic twins with inflammatory bowel disease. TCRdb re-analyzed the 5' RACE reads; it lists each CDR3 protein once, without DNA. In total, the table holds roughly 200,000 distinct CDR3 sequences. Sequencing was performed on blood. All receptors come from a human donor with ulcerative colitis or Crohn's disease, or a healthy co-twin of an affected twin (not recorded which). Each CDR3 is given with its conserved first and last residue. Fields, in order: V gene, CDR3 length, J gene, CDR3 protein.

TRBV6-6	13	TRBJ1-1	CASRWDLNTEAFF
TRBV5-6	14	TRBJ1-2	CASTLSAYNYGYTF
TRBV3-1	16	TRBJ2-3	CASSQDDSGGTDTQYF
TRBV12-3/TRBV12-4	14	TRBJ2-2	CASSLGPYTGELFF
TRBV2	14	TRBJ2-7	CASSLRGGVYEQYF
TRBV27	15	TRBJ2-3	CASRSPGASTDTQYF
TRBV28	15	TRBJ1-1	CASSLPGSRNTEAFF
TRBV3-1	14	TRBJ1-1	CASSQRTKNTEAFF
TRBV20-1	16	TRBJ2-2	CSARDYGGKATGELFF
TRBV20-1	11	TRBJ1-2	CREGGTQGITF
TRBV5-1	15	TRBJ2-3	CASMASGNAGDTQYF
TRBV20-1	17	TRBJ2-3	CSARLGTAALSTDTQYF